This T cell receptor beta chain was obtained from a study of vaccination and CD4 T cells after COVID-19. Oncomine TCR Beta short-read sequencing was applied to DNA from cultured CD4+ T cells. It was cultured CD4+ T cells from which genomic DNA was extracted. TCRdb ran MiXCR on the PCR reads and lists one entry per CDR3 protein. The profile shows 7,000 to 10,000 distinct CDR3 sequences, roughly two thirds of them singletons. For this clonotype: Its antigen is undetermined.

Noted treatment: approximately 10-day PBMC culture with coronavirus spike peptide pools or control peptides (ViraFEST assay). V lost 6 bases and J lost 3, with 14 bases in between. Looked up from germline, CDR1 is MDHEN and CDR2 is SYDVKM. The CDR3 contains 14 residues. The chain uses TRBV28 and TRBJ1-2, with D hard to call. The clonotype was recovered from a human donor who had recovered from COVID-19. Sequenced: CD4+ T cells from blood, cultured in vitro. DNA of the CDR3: TGTGCCAGCAGCCAGGAGGCAAATTACTATGGCTACACCTTC. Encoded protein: CASSQEANYYGYTF.